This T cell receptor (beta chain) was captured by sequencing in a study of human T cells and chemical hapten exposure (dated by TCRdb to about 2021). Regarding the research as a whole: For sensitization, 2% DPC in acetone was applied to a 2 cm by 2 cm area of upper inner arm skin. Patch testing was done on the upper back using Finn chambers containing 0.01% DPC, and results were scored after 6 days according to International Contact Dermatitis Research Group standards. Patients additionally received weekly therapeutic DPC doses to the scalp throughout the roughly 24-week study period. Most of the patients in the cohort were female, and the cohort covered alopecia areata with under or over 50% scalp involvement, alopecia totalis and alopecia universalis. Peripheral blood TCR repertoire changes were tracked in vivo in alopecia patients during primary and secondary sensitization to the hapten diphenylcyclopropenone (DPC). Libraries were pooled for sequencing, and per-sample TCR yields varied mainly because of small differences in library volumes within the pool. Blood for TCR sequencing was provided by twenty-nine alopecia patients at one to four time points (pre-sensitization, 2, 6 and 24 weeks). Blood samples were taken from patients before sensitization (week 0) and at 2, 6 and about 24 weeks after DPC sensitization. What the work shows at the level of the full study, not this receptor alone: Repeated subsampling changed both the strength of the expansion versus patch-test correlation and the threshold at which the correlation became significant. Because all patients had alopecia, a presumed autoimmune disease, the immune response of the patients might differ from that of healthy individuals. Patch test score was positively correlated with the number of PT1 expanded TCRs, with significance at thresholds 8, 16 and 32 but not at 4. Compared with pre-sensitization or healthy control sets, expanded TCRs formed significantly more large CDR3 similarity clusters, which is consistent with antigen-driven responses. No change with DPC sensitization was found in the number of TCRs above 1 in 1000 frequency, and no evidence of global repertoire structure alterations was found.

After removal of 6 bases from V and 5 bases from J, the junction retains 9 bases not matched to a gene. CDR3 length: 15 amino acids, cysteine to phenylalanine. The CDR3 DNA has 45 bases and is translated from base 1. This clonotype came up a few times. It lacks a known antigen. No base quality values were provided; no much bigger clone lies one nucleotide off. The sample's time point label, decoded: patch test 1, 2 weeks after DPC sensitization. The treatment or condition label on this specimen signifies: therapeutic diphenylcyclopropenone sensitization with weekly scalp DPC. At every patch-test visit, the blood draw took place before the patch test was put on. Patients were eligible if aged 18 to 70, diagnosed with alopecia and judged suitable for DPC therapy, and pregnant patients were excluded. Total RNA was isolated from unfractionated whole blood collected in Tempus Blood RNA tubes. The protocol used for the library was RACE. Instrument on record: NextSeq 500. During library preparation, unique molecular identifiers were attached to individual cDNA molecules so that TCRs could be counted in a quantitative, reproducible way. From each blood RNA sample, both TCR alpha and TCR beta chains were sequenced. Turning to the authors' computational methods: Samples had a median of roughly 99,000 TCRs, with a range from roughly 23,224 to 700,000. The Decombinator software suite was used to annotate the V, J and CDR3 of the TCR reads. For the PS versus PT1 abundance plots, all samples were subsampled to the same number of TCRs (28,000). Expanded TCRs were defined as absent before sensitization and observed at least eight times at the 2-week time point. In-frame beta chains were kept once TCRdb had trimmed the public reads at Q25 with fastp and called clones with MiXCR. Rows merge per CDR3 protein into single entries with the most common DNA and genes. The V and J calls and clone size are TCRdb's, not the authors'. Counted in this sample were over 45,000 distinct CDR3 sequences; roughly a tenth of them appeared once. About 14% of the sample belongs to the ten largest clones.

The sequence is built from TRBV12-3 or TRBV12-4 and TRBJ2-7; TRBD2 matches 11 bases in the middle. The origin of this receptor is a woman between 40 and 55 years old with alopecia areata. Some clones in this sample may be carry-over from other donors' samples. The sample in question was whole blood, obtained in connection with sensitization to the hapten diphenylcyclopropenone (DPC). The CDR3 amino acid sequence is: CASSVAGGKYHEQYF. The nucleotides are TGTGCCAGCAGCGTAGCGGGGGGGAAATACCACGAGCAGTACTTC.